These T cell receptor beta chains were read from a single sample in a study of cytomegalovirus exposure and HLA in healthy donors. Produced via immunoSEQ multiplex PCR; TCRdb's table is partial and in-frame only. The sample gives approximately 140,000 clones, approximately 79% of which show up once; roughly 6.3% is in the top ten. Sequencing was carried out using PBMCs. Receptor source: a middle-aged woman in good health and CMV-seropositive. Both conserved end residues are part of each CDR3. The order of the fields is D gene, V gene, J gene, clone size, CDR3 DNA, CDR3 protein. A D gene is named only where the DNA matches it firmly. Clone size, where shown, is once, few, many, or a class for clones that have expanded.

TRBD1	TRBV14	TRBJ1-2	.	TGTGCCAGCAGCCAGGGGACAGGAAGGGGCTACACCTTC	CASSQGTGRGYTF
.	TRBV6-1	TRBJ2-3	.	TGTGCCAGCAGTGAAGGGACTGGGTCCAGTCGGGGCACAGATACGCAGTATTTT	CASSEGTGSSRGTDTQYF
TRBD2	TRBV4-1	TRBJ2-3	.	TGCGCCAGCAGCCAAGATGCGAGCGGGGGGGCCCTAGATACGCAGTATTTT	CASSQDASGGALDTQYF
TRBD2	TRBV5-5	TRBJ2-5	.	TGTGCCAGCAGCTTGGTTCTAGCGGGGGGGCCTCGCCAAGAGACCCAGTACTTC	CASSLVLAGGPRQETQYF
.	TRBV6-5	TRBJ1-2	.	TGTGCCAGCCGGTTTCGGAGGACAGATGGCTACACCTTC	CASRFRRTDGYTF
.	TRBV5-1	TRBJ1-2	once	TGCGCCAGTCGGAGGGACTCTAACTATGGCTACACCTTC	CASRRDSNYGYTF
TRBD2	TRBV5-4	TRBJ2-3	.	TGTGCCAGCGGGGCGGGGGGAGGTGGCTCAGATACGCAGTATTTT	CASGAGGGGSDTQYF
TRBD2	TRBV9	TRBJ2-1	few	TGTGCCAGCAGCGTCTCTCCCCTAGCGGGGGGGCTTTATGAGCAGTTCTTC	CASSVSPLAGGLYEQFF
.	TRBV15	TRBJ1-1	once	TGTGCCACCAGCAGAGATCAGAAGAACGCTGAAGCTTTCTTT	CATSRDQKNAEAFF
TRBD1	TRBV18	TRBJ1-6	.	TGTGCCAGCTCACCAGCTGGGACAGTACATAATTCACCCCTCCACTTT	CASSPAGTVHNSPLHF
TRBD2	TRBV9	TRBJ2-3	.	TGTGCCAGCAGCGTAGCCCCGACGGGGGGTATCGCAGATACGCAGTATTTT	CASSVAPTGGIADTQYF
TRBD2	TRBV5-1	TRBJ2-3	.	TGCGCCAGCAGCTTGCCGGGGGGTGGCGGAGATACGCAGTATTTT	CASSLPGGGGDTQYF
.	TRBV20-1	TRBJ2-1	once	TGCAGTGTCCCCAGAAACAATGAGCAGTTCTTC	CSVPRNNEQFF
.	TRBV2	TRBJ1-6	.	TGTGCCAGCAGCAGGGGATACGGTTCACCCCTCCACTTT	CASSRGYGSPLHF
.	TRBV30	TRBJ1-1	.	TGTGCCTGGAGTGTCGGAAGGGGAGGAGCTTTCTTT	CAWSVGRGGAFF
.	TRBV9	TRBJ1-5	.	TGTGCCAGCAGCGAAGGGACAAATAGCAATCAGCCCCAGCATTTT	CASSEGTNSNQPQHF
TRBD2	TRBV5-1	TRBJ2-7	once	TGCGCCAGCAGCAGGGGGACTAGCGAGTCCTACGAGCAGTACTTC	CASSRGTSESYEQYF
TRBD2	TRBV4-2	TRBJ2-2	.	TGTGCCAGCAGTAGCGGGGGGGCTAGGGACACCGGGGAGCTGTTTTTT	CASSSGGARDTGELFF
.	TRBV18	TRBJ1-1	few	TGTGCCAGCTCGCTTTTAGGGGAAGGCACTGAAGCTTTCTTT	CASSLLGEGTEAFF
TRBD1	TRBV6-5	TRBJ1-1	.	TGTGCCAGCAGTTACTTTAGGCAAACAGGGGCAGCTTTCTTT	CASSYFRQTGAAFF
.	TRBV4-1	TRBJ2-1	.	TGCGCCAGCAGCCAAGCACTGCGGGTGGCCTACAATGAGCAGTTCTTC	CASSQALRVAYNEQFF
.	TRBV7-9	TRBJ1-1	.	TGTGCCAGCAGCCGACAGAACACTGAAGCTTTCTTT	CASSRQNTEAFF
TRBD1	TRBV10-2	TRBJ1-1	.	TGCGCCAGCAGTCGTCCCGGGACAGGCATCATGAACACTGAAGCTTTCTTT	CASSRPGTGIMNTEAFF
.	TRBV19	TRBJ2-2	.	TGTGCCAGTACAGGCGGGTCGGGCACCGGGGAGCTGTTTTTT	CASTGGSGTGELFF
.	TRBV30	TRBJ2-1	.	TGTGCCTGGAGTTTCGTGGGGGGTGGGAATGAGCAGTTCTTC	CAWSFVGGGNEQFF
.	TRBV29-1	TRBJ2-7	.	TGCAGCGTTGACGGTTACTACGAGCAGTACTTC	CSVDGYYEQYF
.	TRBV9	TRBJ2-1	few	TGTGCCAGCAGCAGTCGTGGAGGACCAGAGCAGTTCTTC	CASSSRGGPEQFF
.	TRBV2	TRBJ1-4	.	TGTGCCAGCAGTGGCGGGAGTGAAAAACTGTTTTTT	CASSGGSEKLFF
TRBD1	TRBV28	TRBJ1-1	.	TGTGCCAGCGGGACAGGGATGGGGACTGAAGCTTTCTTT	CASGTGMGTEAFF
.	TRBV6-6	TRBJ1-2	.	TGTGCCAGCAGTTCCCCCGTGTATTTGGGGAGCTATGGCTACACCTTC	CASSSPVYLGSYGYTF
.	TRBV2	TRBJ1-1	.	TGTGCCAGCAGTGAAAATCCCTTCCCTAGAGCTTTCTTT	CASSENPFPRAFF
.	TRBV4-2	TRBJ1-2	.	TGTGCCAGCAGCCAAGAAAAGAGGGCAGTCTATGGCTACACCTTC	CASSQEKRAVYGYTF
.	TRBV12-2	TRBJ2-6	once	TGTGCAAGTCGCTTTAGAGCCAACGTCCTGACTTTC	CASRFRANVLTF
.	TRBV5-1	TRBJ2-5	once	TGCGCCAGCCGGGACCGCTCTGGAGGGGAGACCCAGTACTTC	CASRDRSGGETQYF